The sequence of this TCR beta chain was determined in a study of Ad26.COV2.S vaccination and SARS-CoV-2 variants. Turning to the study itself: As a participant in COV1001, the donor was in the Ad26.COV2.S trial arm. Dosing was one shot or two shots 56 days apart. Study findings and constraints: An underestimation of total T cell responses may have resulted from the TCR breadth and depth analyses.

Comments on this clone: The antigen is not known.

Treatment in this sample: 15 to 20 received Ad26.COV2.S at low or high dose, single or two shots; about 5 received placebo; per-sample allocation not given. After the first vaccine or placebo injection, samples were drawn on day 63. Germline CDR1 and CDR2: LGHNA and YSLEER. J was trimmed by 9 bases and V by 1 base; bases with no gene match: 13. CDR3 length equals 17 residues. Assay: immunoSEQ multiplex PCR; the TCRdb copy retains only in-frame clones and omits some. This table has 380,000 or so clones, less than 90% appearing once. Sequencing was performed on peripheral blood, taken in a trial of Ad26.COV2.S vaccine versus placebo. This TCR was recovered from a person between 18 and 60 years old who received the Ad26.COV2.S COVID-19 vaccine or a placebo. The V gene is TRBV4-3, the J gene TRBJ2-1; 9 positions match TRBD1. Here the CDR3 DNA reads TGCGCCAGCAGCCAAGGGCAAGGACAGGGGAATTCGGCTGAGCAGTTCTTC. As protein: CASSQGQGQGNSAEQFF.